This TCR beta chain was recovered during a study of cytomegalovirus exposure and HLA in healthy donors. General study points: Associated with cytomegalovirus, according to the listing, were fewer than 200 TCR beta chains.

Trimming pared 6 bases from V and 2 bases from J, leaving 11 bases between. Germline CDR1 LNHDA, CDR2 SQIVND (reference sequence). CDR3 length: 14 residues. It was with 60 Vbeta and 13 Jbeta primers that the PCR ran. Profiling relied on immunoSEQ multiplex PCR, and the TCRdb table lists in-frame clones only, not all of them. This sample has 100,000 to 150,000 clones, with 10% found just once. As concerns this clone: Its specificity is not known.

The receptor's source is a woman between 18 and 29 years old in good health and CMV-seropositive. The rearrangement links TRBV19 to TRBJ1-5, with no clear D. The sample taken for sequencing was PBMCs. The CDR3 DNA follows: TGTGCCAGTAGATCGGGGTCGGGCAATCAGCCCCAGCATTTT. Its protein is CASRSGSGNQPQHF.